This T cell receptor (beta chain) was recorded in a study of blood T cell repertoires in COVID-19. Looking at the study overall: Collection of acute and convalescent COVID-19 samples took place in the United States, Italy and Spain. The cDNA or gDNA used as material had been derived from T cells, B-cell-depleted T cells, or PBMCs.

Original methodology: Nucleated cell number was recorded as an estimate derived from reference gene primer amplification. Only in-frame clones appear in the TCRdb table, and some are missing; sequencing was by immunoSEQ multiplex PCR. V, J and clone size are taken as reported in that table, and D and trimming were inferred from the DNA itself. The data contain hundreds of thousands of clones, over 80% of them singletons. V was shortened by 5 bases and J by 6 bases, with 10 bases between the two germline ends. CDR1 is PRHDT and CDR2 is FYEKMQ in the germline V gene (reference sequence). The CDR3 consists of 12 residues.

The material sequenced was peripheral blood. J is TRBJ1-2 and V is TRBV13; the D gene is possibly TRBD1 (6 bases). This clonotype was sampled from a woman aged 45-65 years with active or convalescent COVID-19. The CDR3 protein is CASSTWTDGYTF. DNA for the CDR3: TGTGCCAGCAGCACCTGGACAGATGGCTACACCTTC.